This is a list of T cell receptor beta chains from one sample in a study of human T cells and chemical hapten exposure. TCRdb independently ran MiXCR on the RACE reads; one entry per CDR3 protein. Of more than 300,000 distinct CDR3 sequences listed, about 5% are singletons. The input for sequencing was whole blood, taken in connection with sensitization to the hapten diphenylcyclopropenone (DPC). The source is a woman aged 18 to 35 with alopecia areata. Some clones in this sample may be carry-over from other donors' samples. CDR3s include the opening cysteine and the closing phenylalanine or tryptophan. A D gene is named only where the DNA matches it firmly. Size is omitted from some rows. Given values are once, few, many or a class for expanded clones.

size: NA; J: TRBJ2-6; D: NA; V: TRBV12-3/TRBV12-4; DNA: TGTGCCAGCAGATTCGACGGTAGCTCTGGGGCCAACGTCCTGACTTTC; CDR3: CASRFDGSSGANVLTF
size: few; J: TRBJ1-6; D: NA; V: TRBV6-5; DNA: TGTGCCAGCACCTTAAGGTTCCCCTATAATTCACCCCTCCACTTT; CDR3: CASTLRFPYNSPLHF
size: many; J: TRBJ2-3; D: NA; V: TRBV7-8; DNA: TGTGCCAGCAGCTCCGCCGGGCAGAGCACAGATACGCAGTATTTT; CDR3: CASSSAGQSTDTQYF
size: few; J: TRBJ2-3; D: TRBD2; V: TRBV25-1; DNA: TGTGCCAGCAGTGAAGAGACTAGCGGCACAGATACGCAGTATTTT; CDR3: CASSEETSGTDTQYF
size: NA; J: TRBJ2-7; D: NA; V: TRBV28; DNA: TGTGCCACCTCCACCCGACAGCTCTACGAGCAGTACTTC; CDR3: CATSTRQLYEQYF
size: NA; J: TRBJ2-2; D: NA; V: TRBV3-1; DNA: TGTGCCAGCAAATACAGCACCGGGGAGCTGTTTTTT; CDR3: CASKYSTGELFF
size: few; J: TRBJ2-4; D: NA; V: TRBV21-1; DNA: TGTGCCAGCAGCATCGTTGTGGATGGCGTGGCCCTAAAAAACATTCAGTACTTC; CDR3: CASSIVVDGVALKNIQYF
size: NA; J: TRBJ2-1; D: TRBD2; V: TRBV6-2/TRBV6-3; DNA: TGTGCCAGCAGTTTCCCGGGACTAGCTTACAATGAGCAGTTCTTC; CDR3: CASSFPGLAYNEQFF
size: many; J: TRBJ1-2; D: NA; V: TRBV27; DNA: TGTGCCAGTTCCCCCTTGGGGGACCAGTATGGCTACACCTTC; CDR3: CASSPLGDQYGYTF
size: few; J: TRBJ2-1; D: TRBD1; V: TRBV6-2/TRBV6-3; DNA: TGTGCCAGCAGATCTGTCCGGGACAGGGGTTACAATGAGCAGTTCTTC; CDR3: CASRSVRDRGYNEQFF
size: many; J: TRBJ2-1; D: NA; V: TRBV6-4; DNA: TGTGCCAGCAGTGACTCTATGCCCGGTGAGCAGTTCTTC; CDR3: CASSDSMPGEQFF
size: many; J: TRBJ1-5; D: NA; V: TRBV6-6; DNA: TGTGCCAGCAAAGCGGACAGCAGTCAGCCCCAGCATTTT; CDR3: CASKADSSQPQHF
size: few; J: TRBJ2-7; D: TRBD1; V: TRBV6-1; DNA: TGTGCCAGCCCCAAGGAGCAGGGGGCGTCCCACGAGCAGTACTTC; CDR3: CASPKEQGASHEQYF
size: many; J: TRBJ1-2; D: TRBD1; V: TRBV7-2; DNA: TGTGCCAGCAGATGGGACAGTGGAGATGGCTACACCTTC; CDR3: CASRWDSGDGYTF
size: many; J: TRBJ2-3; D: NA; V: TRBV7-6; DNA: TGTGCCAGCAGCTTAGCGCTGGGGGATACGCAGTATTTT; CDR3: CASSLALGDTQYF
size: many; J: TRBJ2-7; D: NA; V: TRBV12-3/TRBV12-4; DNA: TGTGCCAGCAGTGACGTTGAGGCGTACGAGCAGTACTTC; CDR3: CASSDVEAYEQYF
size: few; J: TRBJ1-2; D: NA; V: TRBV5-4; DNA: TGTGCCAGCAGTAGTGGACAGTATGGCTACACCTTC; CDR3: CASSSGQYGYTF
size: many; J: TRBJ1-2; D: TRBD1; V: TRBV6-6; DNA: TGTGCCAGCAGTTACGGGACAGTAGCCTATGGCTACACCTTC; CDR3: CASSYGTVAYGYTF
size: many; J: TRBJ2-7; D: NA; V: TRBV12-3/TRBV12-4; DNA: TGTGCCAGCAGGGGGTTCTACGAGCAGTACTTC; CDR3: CASRGFYEQYF
size: few; J: TRBJ1-3; D: NA; V: TRBV5-1; DNA: TGCGCCAGCAGCTTGGTAATGGGAGGAAACACCATATATTTT; CDR3: CASSLVMGGNTIYF
size: few; J: TRBJ2-1; D: NA; V: TRBV4-3; DNA: TGCGCCAGCAGCCATGGCGGGGACAATGAGCAGTTCTTC; CDR3: CASSHGGDNEQFF
size: few; J: TRBJ1-2; D: TRBD1; V: TRBV19; DNA: TGTGCCAGTAGTATGGGGGACAGTGGCTACACCTTC; CDR3: CASSMGDSGYTF
size: few; J: TRBJ1-1; D: NA; V: TRBV5-4; DNA: TGTGCCAGCAGCTCACCCGGATGGAGAGGGGTTGAAGCTTTCTTT; CDR3: CASSSPGWRGVEAFF
size: many; J: TRBJ1-3; D: NA; V: TRBV4-3; DNA: TGCGCCAGCAGCCAAGTTGGCAGGGAGGCTGGAAACACCATATATTTT; CDR3: CASSQVGREAGNTIYF
size: many; J: TRBJ2-1; D: TRBD2; V: TRBV4-3; DNA: TGCGCCAGCAGCCAAGCGGCGGGGGGACCCTACAATGAGCAGTTCTTC; CDR3: CASSQAAGGPYNEQFF
size: NA; J: TRBJ1-6; D: NA; V: TRBV9; DNA: TGTGCCAGCAGCGTAGGAGATCGGCCGGGATCACCCCTCCACTTT; CDR3: CASSVGDRPGSPLHF
size: few; J: TRBJ1-4; D: TRBD1; V: TRBV6-5; DNA: TGTGCCAGCAGTTACGGGACAGGGTCTTCAAATGAAAAACTGTTTTTT; CDR3: CASSYGTGSSNEKLFF
size: few; J: TRBJ1-5; D: NA; V: TRBV6-5; DNA: TGTGCCAGCAGTCCGGGATGGGTCAATCAGCCCCAGCATTTT; CDR3: CASSPGWVNQPQHF
size: few; J: TRBJ2-3; D: NA; V: TRBV5-4; DNA: TGTGCCAGCAGCTTGGTTCGAGCGGAGGACAGCGCGCAGTATTTT; CDR3: CASSLVRAEDSAQYF
size: many; J: TRBJ2-2; D: NA; V: TRBV7-9; DNA: TGTGCCAGCAGCCCCCAGGGAGCCGGCACCGGGGAGCTGTTTTTT; CDR3: CASSPQGAGTGELFF
size: few; J: TRBJ2-3; D: NA; V: TRBV4-1; DNA: TGCGCCAGCAGCCAAGTATTGGCAACTGGCTCGCAGTATTTT; CDR3: CASSQVLATGSQYF
size: NA; J: TRBJ1-1; D: TRBD1; V: TRBV5-1; DNA: TGCGCCAGCAGCTTGGCCGGGGACAGGCGCCGCAGGGACACTGAAGCTTTCTTT; CDR3: CASSLAGDRRRRDTEAFF
size: many; J: TRBJ2-7; D: NA; V: TRBV6-5; DNA: TGTGCCAGCAGCCCCGTCGGGACCGCGAACTACGAGCAGTACTTC; CDR3: CASSPVGTANYEQYF
size: few; J: TRBJ1-1; D: NA; V: TRBV5-1; DNA: TGCGCCAGCAGCTTGTACGTGGGGACTGAAGCTTTCTTT; CDR3: CASSLYVGTEAFF
size: few; J: TRBJ1-5; D: NA; V: TRBV6-2/TRBV6-3; DNA: TGTGCCAGCAGTTACTTAGGACGAGTGGTACAGCCCCAGCATTTT; CDR3: CASSYLGRVVQPQHF
size: many; J: TRBJ1-1; D: NA; V: TRBV28; DNA: TGTGCCAGCAGTTCAGGACAGCAGAACACTGAAGCTTTCTTT; CDR3: CASSSGQQNTEAFF
size: NA; J: TRBJ2-7; D: NA; V: TRBV6-5; DNA: TGTGCCAGCACCCTGGACCCGAGCTCCTACGAGCAGTACTTC; CDR3: CASTLDPSSYEQYF
size: many; J: TRBJ1-2; D: NA; V: TRBV7-9; DNA: TGTGCCAGCAGCCCTCGGCGGGCAGGGGCTGCCTATGGCTACACCTTC; CDR3: CASSPRRAGAAYGYTF
size: NA; J: TRBJ2-3; D: TRBD2; V: TRBV5-1; DNA: TGCGCCAGCGGATCTAGCGGGGCCGATACGCAGTATTTT; CDR3: CASGSSGADTQYF
size: few; J: TRBJ1-5; D: TRBD1; V: TRBV6-2/TRBV6-3; DNA: TGTGCCAGTGCCTGGACAGGGATTCAGCCCCAGCATTTT; CDR3: CASAWTGIQPQHF
size: many; J: TRBJ1-1; D: NA; V: TRBV12-3/TRBV12-4; DNA: TGTGCCCTTAAAGTGGGGCCTGAAGCTTTCTTT; CDR3: CALKVGPEAFF
size: few; J: TRBJ1-5; D: NA; V: TRBV20-1; DNA: TGCAGTGCTAGAGATAACAACAATCAGCCCCAGCATTTT; CDR3: CSARDNNNQPQHF
size: few; J: TRBJ2-7; D: NA; V: TRBV2; DNA: TGTGCCAGCGGGAACGAGCAGTACTTC; CDR3: CASGNEQYF
size: many; J: TRBJ2-6; D: NA; V: TRBV6-6; DNA: TGTGCCAGCAGCCCTCGGCTGGTCTCTGGGGCCAACGTCCTGACTTTC; CDR3: CASSPRLVSGANVLTF
size: many; J: TRBJ1-1; D: NA; V: TRBV5-1; DNA: TGCGCCAGCAGCTTGTCTGGCCGTTTCATGAACACTGAAGCTTTCTTT; CDR3: CASSLSGRFMNTEAFF
size: NA; J: TRBJ1-5; D: NA; V: TRBV27; DNA: TGTGCCAGCAGTGGGTTTTCAAGCAATCAGCCCCAGCATTTT; CDR3: CASSGFSSNQPQHF
size: NA; J: TRBJ2-2; D: NA; V: TRBV7-2; DNA: TGTGCCAGCAGCTTAGTATCCCCCGGGGAGCTGTTTTTT; CDR3: CASSLVSPGELFF
size: many; J: TRBJ1-6; D: NA; V: TRBV9; DNA: TGTGCCAGCAGCGAGGGGAGTCAGGGTTATTCACCCCTCCACTTT; CDR3: CASSEGSQGYSPLHF
size: NA; J: TRBJ1-1; D: TRBD1; V: TRBV6-5; DNA: TGTGCCAGCAGTGTATCAGGGGGCGATCTCGTCCCTGAAGCTTTCTTT; CDR3: CASSVSGGDLVPEAFF
size: many; J: TRBJ2-3; D: NA; V: TRBV11-1; DNA: TGTGCCAGCAGCTACTCGAGGACAGTCTTCACAGATACGCAGTATTTT; CDR3: CASSYSRTVFTDTQYF
size: many; J: TRBJ2-7; D: TRBD2; V: TRBV5-1; DNA: TGCGCCAGCAGCCCCAGGACTAGCGGGGTCTACGAGCAGTACTTC; CDR3: CASSPRTSGVYEQYF
size: NA; J: TRBJ1-2; D: NA; V: TRBV2; DNA: TGTGCCAGCAGTGAAGATCAGAGTAACTATGGCTACACCTTC; CDR3: CASSEDQSNYGYTF
size: many; J: TRBJ1-5; D: TRBD1; V: TRBV4-3; DNA: TGCGCCAGCAGCCAAAGGCTTTTAAGGACAGGCCCCAATCAGCCCCAGCATTTT; CDR3: CASSQRLLRTGPNQPQHF
size: NA; J: TRBJ2-5; D: TRBD2; V: TRBV2; DNA: TGTGCCAGCAGGAGTAGCGGGGGGGTGTACCAAGAGACCCAGTACTTC; CDR3: CASRSSGGVYQETQYF
size: many; J: TRBJ1-6; D: NA; V: TRBV7-2; DNA: TGTGCCAGCAGCTTTAATTCACCCCTCCACTTT; CDR3: CASSFNSPLHF